This T cell receptor beta chain was captured by sequencing in a study of blood T cell repertoires in COVID-19. About the research overall: Specimens from acute and convalescent COVID-19 originated in the United States, Italy and Spain.

J gave up 0 bases and V 0 bases, and 3 bases lay outside the gene matches. The CDR3 length is 15 residues. Germline V lookup: CDR1 SGDLS, CDR2 YYNGEE. Using immunoSEQ multiplex PCR, the repertoire was profiled, and TCRdb retains in-frame clones only, with some absent. The table lists 200,000 to 250,000 clones, nearly 90% of them singletons. Material: PBMCs or T cells enriched from blood (not recorded which). The sequence came from a man aged 25 to 40 who had recovered from COVID-19. V gene TRBV9 combines with J gene TRBJ2-7; 7 positions match TRBD2. Here the CDR3 reads CASSVDGLGSYEQYF. CDR3 nucleotides: TGTGCCAGCAGCGTAGATGGACTAGGCTCCTACGAGCAGTACTTC.